Given below is one TCR beta chain in context. This clonotype was counted between two and nine times. No antigen is known for it. No clone much larger than this one lies a single base away; base qualities are absent. The junction shows trimming of 2 bases on V and 2 bases on J, plus 13 bases between the germline ends. The CDR3 runs 14 amino acids, cysteine and phenylalanine included. The DNA shown is the 42-base CDR3, in frame from base 1. CDR1 SQVTM and CDR2 ANQGSEA were looked up in the germline V gene. These data are taken from a study of molecular identifiers for immune sequencing clone quantification (dated by TCRdb to the late 2010s). At the level of the whole study: In a replicate experiment, RNA from around 20,000 or 100,000 naive CD8 T cells was split into five aliquots, four of which were sequenced. This methods study benchmarked molecular-identifier clustering-based TCR repertoire sequencing (MIDCIRS) and TCR RNA copy counting, using CD8 T cells to do so.

Libraries of naive CD8 T cells were built from approximately 20,000 to 980,000 sorted cells, with 10%, 30% or 50% of the purified RNA used. Naive CD8 T cells were FACS-sorted as CD8+CD4-CCR7+CD45RA+ on a BD FACSAria II into RLT Plus buffer. Around 10 TCR copies' worth of Jurkat RNA were spiked into roughly 19,000-1,000,000 naive CD8 T cell samples to test detection sensitivity. Enrichment of CD8 T cells was done with RosetteSep CD8+ T Cell Enrichment Cocktail plus Ficoll-Paque, and ACK red cell lysis came afterward. Libraries came from PCR. Sequencing took place on a NextSeq 500. Bulk TCR libraries were prepared as previously described, using TCR primers listed in Table S5. Purification of total RNA was performed with the Qiagen AllPrep DNA/RNA kit. Reads from multiple sequencing runs of the same library were pooled before analysis. The authors processed their data as follows. Reads were retained only if their TCR constant sequence matched exactly, and those retained reads were trimmed to 150 nt and grouped according to their 12-nt molecular barcodes. Reads inside each barcode group were sub-clustered using a 15% Levenshtein threshold, and a quality-weighted consensus sequence was constructed for each RNA molecule. Non-functional sequences were excluded, and lower-count sequences lying one edit away from another sequence were also excluded. Barcode sub-clusters with fewer than 20% of the maximum read count were removed, based on fitting two negative binomial distributions. In-frame beta chains were kept once TCRdb had trimmed the public reads at Q25 with fastp and called clones with MiXCR. Rows with one shared CDR3 protein collapse into an entry with the most common genes and DNA. TCRdb, not the authors, supplied the V and J calls. Across this sample there are approximately 590,000 distinct CDR3 sequences, with 25% seen only once. The ten largest clones take up roughly 0.83% of the sample.

The research as a whole found: In CMV-specific effector cells, over 99% of molecules were held by clones above 20 RNA copies, whereas under 1% of molecules were held by such clones in naive cells. Spiked-in Jurkat TCR RNA (around 9 copies' worth), which is not part of the donor repertoire, was contained in the naive libraries. Modeling indicated 2.5 to 3.5 TCR RNA copies recovered per cell, compared with around 9.8 by digital PCR, which implies a capture efficiency of about 27%. Highly expanded clone sizes could be underestimated because identical TCR molecules may share a barcode. When barcode sub-clustering was omitted, TCR diversity was inflated by chimeric consensus sequences, with chimeras reaching as high as 47%. Spiked-in Jurkat TCR RNA equivalent to a single cell was reported to be detectable even among some 910,000 naive CD8 T cells.

The sequence was obtained from a human donor in good health. Some libraries in this study had Jurkat cell RNA spiked in. The sample consisted of naive CD8+ T cells from blood, with Jurkat cell RNA spiked in. What this sample's cell subset or site label stands for: FACS-sorted CD8+CD4-CCR7+CD45RA+ naive T cells. Rearrangement joined TRBV29-1 to TRBJ2-7; the D gene could be TRBD1 or TRBD2, each one agreeing over 6 bases. The CDR3 protein: CSVEIRGRPYEQYF. The nucleotide sequence reads TGCAGCGTTGAAATCCGGGGGCGACCCTACGAGCAGTACTTC.